The rows below give T cell receptor beta chains drawn from one sample of a study of naive and memory T cell subsets. MiXCR, run by TCRdb on the UMI-ligation and nested PCR reads, gives a single entry per CDR3 protein. The sample includes tens of thousands of distinct CDR3 sequences, approximately 10% of them seen just once. The source material was naive CD4+ T cells from blood. These receptors were collected from a human donor in good health. The conserved cysteine and the conserved F or W are not part of the CDR3 here.

j_call v_call cdr3_length cdr3_aa
TRBJ2-1 TRBV9 13 ASGFRGASYNEQF
TRBJ2-3 TRBV12-3/TRBV12-4 12 ASSRTGMLDTQY
TRBJ1-6 TRBV12-3/TRBV12-4 11 ASSQTTNSPLH
TRBJ1-6 TRBV11-3 11 ASSVEGDSPLH
TRBJ2-1 TRBV14 15 ASSQVGLAGVLNEQF
TRBJ2-3 TRBV6-2/TRBV6-3 11 ASSFTPADTQY
TRBJ2-2 TRBV20-1 13 SAKQGDRNTGELF
TRBJ1-5 TRBV6-5 11 ASSMATGQPQH
TRBJ2-1 TRBV4-2 13 ASSQEGLAVSEQF
TRBJ1-2 TRBV20-1 12 SAGWDRLGHGYT
TRBJ2-3 TRBV14 15 ASSRLHASGGANTQY
TRBJ2-1 TRBV5-1 9 ASSTRDEQF
TRBJ2-7 TRBV6-5 12 ASSYLAGSYEQY
TRBJ2-3 TRBV5-1 14 ASSLGPSRSPDTQY
TRBJ2-2 TRBV5-6 8 ASTGPELF
TRBJ2-2 TRBV12-3/TRBV12-4 9 ASRRTGELF
TRBJ2-7 TRBV28 11 ASSAPVTYEQY
TRBJ1-1 TRBV18 15 ASSRLTGSVRNTEAF
TRBJ2-6 TRBV12-3/TRBV12-4 15 ASSFKGTHSGANVLT
TRBJ2-2 TRBV29-1 12 SAQRTANTGELF
TRBJ2-1 TRBV12-3/TRBV12-4 12 ASSISSGGNEQF
TRBJ2-7 TRBV4-3 14 ASSQGGTAKLYEQY